The 15 T cell receptor beta chains below all came from one sample that was sequenced in a study of T cell responses to AZD1222 COVID-19 vaccine. Produced via immunoSEQ multiplex PCR; TCRdb's table is partial and in-frame only. The sample has over 70,000 clones; 85% are singletons. Here the sequenced sample was peripheral blood, taken on day 0 of AZD1222 vaccination. These TCRs come from an adult in good health.

The chain is built from TRBV28 and TRBJ1-5; perhaps TRBD1 as D (6 bases). The CDR3 length is 14 residues. Germline V gene sequence: CDR1 MDHEN, CDR2 SYDVKM. Deletions cut 7 bases from V and 7 bases from J, with 17 bases between. The CDR3 DNA reads TGTGCCAGCACCACTAGGACAGAACGCCAGCCCCAGCATTTT. Translation gives CASTTRTERQPQHF.

This sequence joins TRBV9 and TRBJ1-2; 7 nucleotides align to TRBD1. The CDR3 runs 17 residues. After removal of 0 bases from V and 6 bases from J, the junction contained 14 bases not matched to a gene. Looked up from germline, CDR1 is SGDLS and CDR2 is YYNGEE. In DNA form, the CDR3 reads TGTGCCAGCAGCGTAGGGGGGATGGCCGGGACAGAAGATGGCTACACCTTC. Its protein product is CASSVGGMAGTEDGYTF.

There are a few counts of this clone. The rearrangement joins TRBV18 to TRBJ2-1; 13 positions match TRBD2. The CDR3 runs to 14 residues. V lost 4 bases, J lost 6 bases, and 0 bases stayed unmatched. Looked up from germline, CDR1 is KGHSH and CDR2 is LQKENI. The CDR3 here is CASSRLAGGNEQFF. For the CDR3, the DNA is TGTGCCAGCTCACGACTAGCGGGAGGCAATGAGCAGTTCTTC.

The V gene is TRBV11-2, the J gene TRBJ2-5; D might be TRBD2 (6 bases). The CDR3 spans 17 residues. The V gene's germline CDR1 is SGHAT and CDR2 FQNNGV. V was pared by 8 bases and J by 5 bases, with 27 bases between. Here the CDR3 reads CASGGNGLSKKGETQYF. In nucleotides, the CDR3 is TGTGCCAGCGGGGGGAATGGACTATCCAAGAAGGGGGAGACCCAGTACTTC.

V gene TRBV7-2 combines with J gene TRBJ2-1; 7 bases map to TRBD1. Looked up from germline, CDR1 is SGHTA and CDR2 is FQGNSA. The CDR3 runs 12 residues. The V and J ends lost 5 bases and 12 bases, in that order; junction bases with no gene match: 7. CDR3 region: CASSQRTGWQFF. In DNA form, the CDR3 reads TGTGCCAGCAGCCAAAGGACAGGTTGGCAGTTCTTC.

This clone occurred once. The rearrangement joins TRBV7-2 to TRBJ2-3, with TRBD1 matching over 9 bases. This CDR3 region has 15 residues. Germline V lookup: CDR1 SGHTA, CDR2 FQGNSA. Losses at the gene ends were 1 base for V and 11 bases for J; bases not matched to a gene: 10. CDR3 loop: CASSLVLDGQGKQYF. The CDR3 nucleotides read TGTGCCAGCAGCTTAGTACTTGACGGACAGGGGAAGCAGTATTTT.

The V call is TRBV6-5, the J call TRBJ1-3; D might be TRBD1 (5 bases). Germline V gene lookup returns CDR1 MNHEY and CDR2 SVGAGI. There are 14 residues in the CDR3. The germline V and J ends were trimmed by 8 bases and 4 bases, with 15 bases remaining between them. CDR3 bases: TGTGCCAGCCGACTGGGACGGGAAGGAAACACCATATATTTT. It is translated as CASRLGREGNTIYF.

This clone occurred a few times. The chain combines TRBV6-5 with TRBJ2-7; 8 nucleotides align to TRBD2. The V and J ends lost 4 bases and 2 bases, in that order; junction bases with no gene match: 10. Germline V gene sequence: CDR1 MNHEY, CDR2 SVGAGI. The CDR3 length is 16 residues. The CDR3 nucleotides read TGTGCCAGCAGTTCCCTAAGCGGGAGCACCACCTACGAGCAGTACTTC. Encoded protein: CASSSLSGSTTYEQYF.

The chain has TRBV7-3 and TRBJ1-1, with D possibly being TRBD1 (5 bases). CDR1 and CDR2 (germline): SGHTA, FQGTGA. The CDR3 has 14 amino acids. V was cut by 2 bases and J by 6 bases, with 13 bases left in between. This chain's CDR3 is CASSLQGGGPEAFF. CDR3 DNA sequence: TGTGCCAGCAGCTTACAGGGAGGAGGTCCTGAAGCTTTCTTT.

The chain carries TRBV29-1 and TRBJ1-4; the D gene is possibly TRBD1 (5 bases). Germline values: CDR1 SQVTM, CDR2 ANQGSEA. V lost 6 bases, J lost 2 bases, and 13 bases lay in between. The CDR3 contains 14 residues. The CDR3 loop reads CSVSPGGTNEKLFF. CDR3 DNA sequence: TGCAGCGTAAGCCCCGGGGGTACTAATGAAAAACTGTTTTTT.

This clone was detected many times. The V gene is TRBV10-3, the J gene TRBJ2-5; 10 positions agree with TRBD2. CDR3 length: 14 residues. The trim removed 3 bases at V and 7 bases at J, leaving 5 bases unmatched. The germline V gene encodes CDR1 ENHRY and CDR2 SYGVKD. CDR3 amino acids: CAISEASGGGTQYF. The CDR3 DNA is TGTGCCATCAGTGAAGCTAGCGGGGGCGGGACCCAGTACTTC.

This chain uses TRBV19 with TRBJ1-2; maybe TRBD1 (5 bases). This CDR3 contains 12 residues. Germline CDR1 is LNHDA and CDR2 is SQIVND (reference sequence). V was pared by 8 bases and J by 5 bases, with 12 bases between. The CDR3 coding sequence is TGTGCCAGTTTCGTGGGACCTTATGGCTACACCTTC. Encoded protein: CASFVGPYGYTF.

This clone came up once. This chain uses TRBV12-5 with TRBJ2-3, with D perhaps matching TRBD1 or TRBD2 (6 bases each). The CDR3 is 16 amino acids. Between the trimmed V and J ends, which lost 3 bases and 4 bases, there was a span of 17 bases. CDR1 is LGHNT, CDR2 FRNRAP, per germline. The CDR3 spells CASGLGTLQGADTQYF. The DNA of the CDR3 is TGTGCTAGTGGTTTAGGGACTCTACAGGGAGCAGATACGCAGTATTTT.

Worth noting for this clone: One end of the junction does not line up with germline, which may come from a read error. This chain links TRBV6-5 with TRBJ2-7, with TRBD1 matching over 7 bases. The CDR3 loop spans 16 amino acids. The germline CDR1 and CDR2 sequences are MNHEY and SVGAGI. The DNA of the CDR3 is TGTGCCAGCAGTTCACACCGCGGACAGGACTCCAACGAGCAGTACTTC. The encoded protein is CASSSHRGQDSNEQYF.

This rearrangement joins TRBV20-1 to TRBJ2-3, with D tentatively TRBD2 (5 bases). The CDR3 totals 11 residues. V was trimmed by 8 bases and J by 3 bases, leaving 9 bases between them. The germline gives CDR1 DFQATT, CDR2 SNEGSKA (reference sequence). CDR3 bases: TGCAGTCAAAGGAGGACAGATACGCAGTATTTT. It is translated as CSQRRTDTQYF.